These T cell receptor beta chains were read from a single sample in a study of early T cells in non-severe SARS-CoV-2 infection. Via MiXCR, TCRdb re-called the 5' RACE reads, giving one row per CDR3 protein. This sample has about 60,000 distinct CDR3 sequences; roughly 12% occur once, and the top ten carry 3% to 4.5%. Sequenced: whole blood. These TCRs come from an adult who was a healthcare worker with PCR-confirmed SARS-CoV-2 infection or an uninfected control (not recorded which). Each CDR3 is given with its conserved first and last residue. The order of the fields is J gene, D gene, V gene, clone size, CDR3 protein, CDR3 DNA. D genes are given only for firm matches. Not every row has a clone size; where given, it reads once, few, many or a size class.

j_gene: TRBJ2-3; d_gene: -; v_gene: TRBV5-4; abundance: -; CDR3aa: CASIPPGRGTDTQYF; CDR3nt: TGTGCCAGCATTCCCCCAGGCAGGGGCACAGATACGCAGTATTTT
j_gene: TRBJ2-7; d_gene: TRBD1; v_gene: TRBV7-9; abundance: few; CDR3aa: CASSIGDSRYEQYF; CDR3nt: TGTGCCAGCAGCATAGGGGACAGTCGCTACGAGCAGTACTTC
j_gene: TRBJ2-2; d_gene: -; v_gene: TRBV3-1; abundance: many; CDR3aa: CASSQGRSTGELFF; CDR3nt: TGTGCCAGCAGCCAAGGCAGGAGCACCGGGGAGCTGTTTTTT
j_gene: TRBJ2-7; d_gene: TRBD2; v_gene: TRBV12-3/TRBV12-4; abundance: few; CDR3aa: CASSVTSGTPYEQYF; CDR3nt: TGTGCCAGCAGTGTGACTAGCGGGACTCCCTACGAGCAGTACTTC
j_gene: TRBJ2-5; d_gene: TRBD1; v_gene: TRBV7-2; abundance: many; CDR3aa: CASSFVQGAEETQYF; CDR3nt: TGTGCCAGCAGCTTTGTCCAGGGGGCTGAGGAGACCCAGTACTTC
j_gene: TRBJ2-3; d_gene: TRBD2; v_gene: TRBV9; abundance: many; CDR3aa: CASSPRTSAISTDTQYF; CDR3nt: TGTGCCAGCAGCCCTAGGACTAGCGCCATCAGCACAGATACGCAGTATTTT
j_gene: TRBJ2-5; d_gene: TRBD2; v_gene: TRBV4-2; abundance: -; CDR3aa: CASSRNPLAGQETQYF; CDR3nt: TGTGCCAGCAGCCGGAACCCACTAGCGGGACAAGAGACCCAGTACTTC
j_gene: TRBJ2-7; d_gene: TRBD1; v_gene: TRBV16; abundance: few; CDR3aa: CASSQQTGAGDEQYF; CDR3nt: TGTGCCAGCAGCCAACAGACAGGGGCGGGCGACGAGCAGTACTTC
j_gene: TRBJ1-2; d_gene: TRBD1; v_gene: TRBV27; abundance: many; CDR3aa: CASSLREGADYGYTF; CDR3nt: TGTGCCAGCAGTTTACGGGAGGGGGCCGACTATGGCTACACCTTC
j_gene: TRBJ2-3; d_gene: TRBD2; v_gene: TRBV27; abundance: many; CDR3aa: CASSFFPRTSGRSDTQYF; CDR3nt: TGTGCCAGCAGTTTTTTTCCCCGGACTAGCGGGAGGTCGGATACGCAGTATTTT
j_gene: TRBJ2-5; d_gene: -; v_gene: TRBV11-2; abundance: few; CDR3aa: CASSAEETQYF; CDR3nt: TGTGCCAGCAGCGCCGAAGAGACCCAGTACTTC
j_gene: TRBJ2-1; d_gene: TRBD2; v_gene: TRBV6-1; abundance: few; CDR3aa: CASSAMVAGRQFF; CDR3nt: TGTGCCAGCAGTGCCATGGTAGCGGGTAGACAGTTCTTC
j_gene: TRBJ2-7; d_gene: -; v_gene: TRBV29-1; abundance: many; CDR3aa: CSVADSYEQYF; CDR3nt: TGCAGCGTTGCGGACAGCTACGAGCAGTACTTC
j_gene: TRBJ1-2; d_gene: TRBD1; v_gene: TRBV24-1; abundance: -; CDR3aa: CATRGQGASYGYTF; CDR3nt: TGTGCCACCAGGGGACAGGGGGCGAGCTATGGCTACACCTTC
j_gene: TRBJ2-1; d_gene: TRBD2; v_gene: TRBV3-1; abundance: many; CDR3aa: CASSQVVTSHNEQFF; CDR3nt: TGTGCCAGCAGCCAAGTGGTGACTAGCCACAATGAGCAGTTCTTC
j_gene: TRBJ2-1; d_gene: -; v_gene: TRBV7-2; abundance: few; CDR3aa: CASSFRDSYNEQFF; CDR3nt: TGTGCCAGCAGCTTCCGGGACTCCTACAATGAGCAGTTCTTC
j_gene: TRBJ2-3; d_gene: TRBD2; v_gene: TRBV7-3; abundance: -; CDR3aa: CASSLTGAGGTDTQYF; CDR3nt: TGTGCCAGCAGCTTAACCGGAGCCGGGGGGACAGATACGCAGTATTTT
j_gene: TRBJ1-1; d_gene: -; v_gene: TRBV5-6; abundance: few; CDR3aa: CASSFPQNTEAFF; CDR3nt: TGTGCCAGCAGCTTTCCGCAGAACACTGAAGCTTTCTTT
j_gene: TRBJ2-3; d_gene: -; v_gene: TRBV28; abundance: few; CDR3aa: CASSTRDQSTDTQYF; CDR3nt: TGTGCCAGCAGTACCCGGGACCAAAGCACAGATACGCAGTATTTT
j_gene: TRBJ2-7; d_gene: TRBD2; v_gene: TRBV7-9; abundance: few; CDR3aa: CASSHFSGATYEQYF; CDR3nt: TGTGCCAGCAGCCACTTTAGCGGGGCAACCTACGAGCAGTACTTC
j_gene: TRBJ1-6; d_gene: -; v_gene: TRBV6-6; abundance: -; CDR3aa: CASSYQDSPSSYNSPLHF; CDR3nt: TGTGCCAGCAGTTACCAGGACAGTCCGAGCTCCTATAATTCACCCCTCCACTTT
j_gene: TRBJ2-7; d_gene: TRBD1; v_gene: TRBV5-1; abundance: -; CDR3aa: CASSLWTGGNEQYF; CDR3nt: TGCGCCAGCAGCTTGTGGACAGGGGGCAACGAGCAGTACTTC
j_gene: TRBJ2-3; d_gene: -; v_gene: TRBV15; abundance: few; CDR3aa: CATSRAITDTQYF; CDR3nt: TGTGCCACCAGCAGAGCCATTACAGATACGCAGTATTTT
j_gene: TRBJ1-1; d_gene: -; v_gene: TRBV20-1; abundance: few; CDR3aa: CSARNSLNTEAFF; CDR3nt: TGCAGTGCTAGAAACAGTCTGAACACTGAAGCTTTCTTT
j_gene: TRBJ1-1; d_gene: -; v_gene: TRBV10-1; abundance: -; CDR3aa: CASSEFGGYTEAFF; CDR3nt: TGCGCCAGCAGTGAGTTTGGGGGTTACACTGAAGCTTTCTTT
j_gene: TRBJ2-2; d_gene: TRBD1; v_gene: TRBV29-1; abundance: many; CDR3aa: CSVQQGANTGELFF; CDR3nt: TGCAGCGTCCAACAGGGGGCGAACACCGGGGAGCTGTTTTTT
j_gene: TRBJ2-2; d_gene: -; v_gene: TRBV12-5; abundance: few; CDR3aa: CASGSPLGELFF; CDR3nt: TGTGCTAGTGGTTCCCCCCTCGGGGAGCTGTTTTTT
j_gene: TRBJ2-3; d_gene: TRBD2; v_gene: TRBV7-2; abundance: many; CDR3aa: CASSSLAGRGFTDTQYF; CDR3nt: TGTGCCAGCAGCTCACTAGCGGGGAGAGGTTTCACAGATACGCAGTATTTT
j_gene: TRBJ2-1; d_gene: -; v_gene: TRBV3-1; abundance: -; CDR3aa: CASSQGYFEQFF; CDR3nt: TGTGCCAGCAGCCAAGGGTATTTCGAGCAGTTCTTC
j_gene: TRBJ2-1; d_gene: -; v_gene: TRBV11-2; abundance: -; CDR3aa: CASSLGHYNEQFF; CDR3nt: TGTGCCAGCAGCTTAGGTCACTACAATGAGCAGTTCTTC
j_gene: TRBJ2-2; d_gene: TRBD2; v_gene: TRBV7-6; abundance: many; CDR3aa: CASSPSLGLAGDTGELFF; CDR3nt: TGTGCCAGCAGCCCCTCATTGGGACTAGCGGGAGACACCGGGGAGCTGTTTTTT
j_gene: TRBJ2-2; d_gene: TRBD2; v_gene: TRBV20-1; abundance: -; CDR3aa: CSARGIAGENTGELFF; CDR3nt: TGCAGTGCTAGAGGGATAGCGGGGGAAAACACCGGGGAGCTGTTTTTT
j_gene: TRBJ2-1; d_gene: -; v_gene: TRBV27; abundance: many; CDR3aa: CASSPEVGLRHNEQFF; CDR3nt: TGTGCCAGCAGCCCCGAGGTGGGCCTTCGCCACAATGAGCAGTTCTTC
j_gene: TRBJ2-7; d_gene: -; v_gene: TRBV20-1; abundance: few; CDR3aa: CSSTTAPISYEQYF; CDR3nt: TGCAGTTCCACGACGGCGCCGATCTCCTACGAGCAGTACTTC
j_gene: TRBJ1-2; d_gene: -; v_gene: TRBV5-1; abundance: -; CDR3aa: CASSLDADGYTF; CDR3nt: TGCGCCAGCAGCTTGGACGCAGACGGCTACACCTTC
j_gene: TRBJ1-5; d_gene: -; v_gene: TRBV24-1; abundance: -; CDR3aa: CATSDLSLSNQPQHF; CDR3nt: TGTGCCACCAGTGACCTCAGTCTTAGCAATCAGCCCCAGCATTTT
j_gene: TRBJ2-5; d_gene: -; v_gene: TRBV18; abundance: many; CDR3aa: CASSSAGQETQYF; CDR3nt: TGTGCCAGCTCATCCGCAGGGCAAGAGACCCAGTACTTC